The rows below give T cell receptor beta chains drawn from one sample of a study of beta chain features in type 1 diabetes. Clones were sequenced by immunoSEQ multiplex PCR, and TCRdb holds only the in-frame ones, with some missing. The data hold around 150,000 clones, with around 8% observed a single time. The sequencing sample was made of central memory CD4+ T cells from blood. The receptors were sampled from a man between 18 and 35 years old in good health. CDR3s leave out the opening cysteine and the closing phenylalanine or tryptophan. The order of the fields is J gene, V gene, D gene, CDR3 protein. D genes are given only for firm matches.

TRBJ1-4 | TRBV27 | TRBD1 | ASSLYGQGITNEKLF
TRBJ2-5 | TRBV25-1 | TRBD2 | ASSDPGLAWETQY
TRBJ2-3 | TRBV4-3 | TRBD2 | ASSPRPGTSGVTDTQY
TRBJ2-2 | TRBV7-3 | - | ASSTTGTKNTGELF
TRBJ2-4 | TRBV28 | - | ASSPYRLTKNIQY
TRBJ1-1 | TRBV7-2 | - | ASSPLAGRNTEAF
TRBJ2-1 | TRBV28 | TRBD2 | ASSPSSGALNEQF
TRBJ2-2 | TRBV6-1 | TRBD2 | ASSVRLAGVNTGELF
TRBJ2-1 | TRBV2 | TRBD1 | ASSLPGQGAEGEQF
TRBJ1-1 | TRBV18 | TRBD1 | ASSPVLGQGFTEAF
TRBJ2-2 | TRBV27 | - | ASSHTTGELF
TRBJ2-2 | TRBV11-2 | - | ASSLGAMGTGELF
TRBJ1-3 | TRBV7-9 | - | ASSTRQGGPGNTIY
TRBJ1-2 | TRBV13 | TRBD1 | ASSWDRGDYGYT
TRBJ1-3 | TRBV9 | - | ASSVDSSGNTIY
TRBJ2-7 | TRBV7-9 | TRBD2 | ASSSPGLAGESSYEQY
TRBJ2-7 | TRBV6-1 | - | ASSEATFSGINEQY
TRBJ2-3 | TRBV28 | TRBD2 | ASSYGGLAGADTQY
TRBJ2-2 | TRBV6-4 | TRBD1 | ASSDSSRGQGPTGELF
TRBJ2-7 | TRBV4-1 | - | ASSQVPGLSGSYEQY
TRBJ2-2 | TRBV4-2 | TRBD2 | ASSQELAGGTGELF
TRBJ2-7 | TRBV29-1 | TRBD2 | SVALAGVYEQY
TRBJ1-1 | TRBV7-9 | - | ATTKGSLSSNTEAF
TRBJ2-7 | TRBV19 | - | ASRPRDTSYEQY
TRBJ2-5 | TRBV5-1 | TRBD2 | ASSQGLAGVETQY
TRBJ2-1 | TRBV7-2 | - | ASSLQGQYNEQF
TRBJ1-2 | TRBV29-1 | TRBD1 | SASGQGSHGYT
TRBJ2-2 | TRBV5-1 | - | ASSLRQVNTGELF
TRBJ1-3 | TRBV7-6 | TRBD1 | ASSPEGQAYSGNTIY
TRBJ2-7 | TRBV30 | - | ATSPGAGEQY
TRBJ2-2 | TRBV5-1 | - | ASSLVEAGELF
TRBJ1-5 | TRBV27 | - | ASSFRNQPQH
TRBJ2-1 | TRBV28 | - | ASSSTTDPGQGIDEQF
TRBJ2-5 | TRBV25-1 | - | ASSDPGRQGRETQY
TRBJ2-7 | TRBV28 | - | ASRGHYEQY